These T cell receptor beta chains were read from a single sample in a study of cytomegalovirus exposure and HLA in healthy donors. TCRdb keeps only in-frame clones here, not all; method: immunoSEQ multiplex PCR. The profile shows about 150,000 clones, about two thirds of them singletons. The sample taken for sequencing was PBMCs. Every receptor here comes from a man aged 35 to 55 in good health and CMV-seronegative. Both conserved end residues are part of each CDR3. Clone size is not always given. Where it is, it says once, few, many or a class for expanded clones.

abundance: -; j_gene: TRBJ2-7; v_gene: TRBV7-9; CDR3aa: CASSLGTYRGRAYEQYF
abundance: -; j_gene: TRBJ1-1; v_gene: TRBV10-1; CDR3aa: CASSESKTGAVSNTEAFF
abundance: -; j_gene: TRBJ1-2; v_gene: TRBV18; CDR3aa: CASSSSGYGYGYTF
abundance: -; j_gene: TRBJ2-1; v_gene: TRBV4-1; CDR3aa: CASSQGLETSHLNEQFF
abundance: -; j_gene: TRBJ2-1; v_gene: TRBV5-6; CDR3aa: CASSLLEGGSYNEQFF
abundance: -; j_gene: TRBJ2-7; v_gene: TRBV5-6; CDR3aa: CASSWGTGVYEQYF
abundance: once; j_gene: TRBJ1-3; v_gene: TRBV5-4; CDR3aa: CASSKWTGENTIYF
abundance: few; j_gene: TRBJ1-4; v_gene: TRBV19; CDR3aa: CASGGQPNEKLFF
abundance: -; j_gene: TRBJ2-5; v_gene: TRBV7-9; CDR3aa: CASSFNQETQYF
abundance: -; j_gene: TRBJ1-1; v_gene: TRBV6-5; CDR3aa: CASRRADRAAEAFF
abundance: -; j_gene: TRBJ1-1; v_gene: TRBV9; CDR3aa: CASSASRDREFWDTEAFF
abundance: -; j_gene: TRBJ1-2; v_gene: TRBV28; CDR3aa: CASRRGQGGYGYTF
abundance: -; j_gene: TRBJ2-2; v_gene: TRBV19; CDR3aa: CASSTSRNTGELFF
abundance: -; j_gene: TRBJ2-5; v_gene: TRBV30; CDR3aa: CARSQGPQETQYF
abundance: -; j_gene: TRBJ1-2; v_gene: TRBV28; CDR3aa: CASSPLTGSGYGYTF
abundance: -; j_gene: TRBJ1-5; v_gene: TRBV16; CDR3aa: CASSQTGSVGQRQHF
abundance: -; j_gene: TRBJ2-7; v_gene: TRBV10-3; CDR3aa: CAIIYDRPSYEQYF
abundance: -; j_gene: TRBJ2-5; v_gene: TRBV30; CDR3aa: CAWSVGWAGEEETQYF
abundance: -; j_gene: TRBJ2-5; v_gene: TRBV6-6; CDR3aa: CASSYGGQGRQTQYF
abundance: -; j_gene: TRBJ2-5; v_gene: TRBV30; CDR3aa: CAWSVWHNQETQYF
abundance: -; j_gene: TRBJ1-1; v_gene: TRBV18; CDR3aa: CASSPKGQGAILSEAFF
abundance: -; j_gene: TRBJ2-7; v_gene: TRBV6-1; CDR3aa: CASSEATGGYHEQYF
abundance: -; j_gene: TRBJ2-5; v_gene: TRBV21-1; CDR3aa: CASSSRDRQETQYF
abundance: -; j_gene: TRBJ2-1; v_gene: TRBV5-1; CDR3aa: CASSLDAGKNEQFF
abundance: once; j_gene: TRBJ1-1; v_gene: TRBV30; CDR3aa: CAWSLLTNPRWAFF
abundance: -; j_gene: TRBJ1-6; v_gene: TRBV27; CDR3aa: CASKSSGARNSPLHF
abundance: -; j_gene: TRBJ1-2; v_gene: TRBV28; CDR3aa: CASSSGTGLPYGYTF
abundance: -; j_gene: TRBJ2-6; v_gene: TRBV6-1; CDR3aa: CATRQWVSGANVLTF
abundance: -; j_gene: TRBJ1-2; v_gene: TRBV6-1; CDR3aa: CASSRGLNYGYTF
abundance: -; j_gene: TRBJ2-7; v_gene: TRBV5-1; CDR3aa: CASSFVPGGYEQYF
abundance: -; j_gene: TRBJ2-1; v_gene: TRBV5-1; CDR3aa: CASSQQGSSYNEQFF
abundance: -; j_gene: TRBJ2-5; v_gene: TRBV30; CDR3aa: CAWMTGGEETQYF
abundance: -; j_gene: TRBJ1-6; v_gene: TRBV7-8; CDR3aa: CASSHREIEFYNSPLHF
abundance: -; j_gene: TRBJ2-5; v_gene: TRBV4-1; CDR3aa: CASSRTPQGGLQETQYF
abundance: -; j_gene: TRBJ2-5; v_gene: TRBV14; CDR3aa: CASSPLGYQETQYF